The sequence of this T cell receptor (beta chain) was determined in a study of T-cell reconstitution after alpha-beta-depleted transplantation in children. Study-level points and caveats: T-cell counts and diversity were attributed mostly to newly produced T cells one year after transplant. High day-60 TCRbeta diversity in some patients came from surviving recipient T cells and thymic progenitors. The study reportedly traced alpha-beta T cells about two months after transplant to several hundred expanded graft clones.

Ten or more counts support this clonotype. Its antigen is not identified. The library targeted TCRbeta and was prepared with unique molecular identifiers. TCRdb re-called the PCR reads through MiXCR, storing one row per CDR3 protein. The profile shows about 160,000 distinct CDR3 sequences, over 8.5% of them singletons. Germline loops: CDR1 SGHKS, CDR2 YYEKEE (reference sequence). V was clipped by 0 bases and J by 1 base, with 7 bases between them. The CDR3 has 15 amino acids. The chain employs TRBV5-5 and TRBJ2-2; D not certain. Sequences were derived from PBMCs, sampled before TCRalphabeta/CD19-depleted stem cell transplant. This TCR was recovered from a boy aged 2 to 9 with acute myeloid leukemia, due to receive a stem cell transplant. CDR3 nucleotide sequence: TGTGCCAGCAGCTTGGAGGGTCAGAACACCGGGGAGCTGTTTTTT. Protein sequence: CASSLEGQNTGELFF.